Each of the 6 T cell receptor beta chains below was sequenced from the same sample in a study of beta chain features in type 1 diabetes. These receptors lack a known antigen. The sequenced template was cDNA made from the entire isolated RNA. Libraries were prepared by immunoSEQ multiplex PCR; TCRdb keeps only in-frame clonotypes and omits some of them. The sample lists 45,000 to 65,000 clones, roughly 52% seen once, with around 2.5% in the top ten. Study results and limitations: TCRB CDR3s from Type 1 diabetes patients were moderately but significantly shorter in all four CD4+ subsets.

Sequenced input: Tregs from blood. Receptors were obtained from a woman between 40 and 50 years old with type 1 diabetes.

The CDR3 region has the DNA TGTGCCATCAGGAGGGACAGAGGAGACACTGAAGCTTTCTTT. Amino acids: CAIRRDRGDTEAFF. The chain combines TRBV10-3 with TRBJ1-1, with TRBD1 identical over 7 bases. CDR1 is ENHRY and CDR2 is SYGVKD in the germline V gene. The length of the CDR3 is 14 residues. Trimming removed 6 bases from V and 3 bases from J; junction bases left unmatched: 7.

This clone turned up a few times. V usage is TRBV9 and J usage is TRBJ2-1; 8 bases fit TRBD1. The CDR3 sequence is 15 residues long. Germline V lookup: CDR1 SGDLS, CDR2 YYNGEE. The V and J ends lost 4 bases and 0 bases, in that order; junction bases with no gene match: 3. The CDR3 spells CASSFGQGSYNEQFF. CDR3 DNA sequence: TGTGCCAGCAGCTTCGGACAGGGCTCCTACAATGAGCAGTTCTTC.

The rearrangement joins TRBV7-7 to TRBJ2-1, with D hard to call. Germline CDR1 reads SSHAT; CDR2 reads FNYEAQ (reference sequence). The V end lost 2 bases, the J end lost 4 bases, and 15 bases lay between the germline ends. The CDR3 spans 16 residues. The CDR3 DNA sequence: TGTGCCAGCAGCTTAATCCCCGCACTCGGGTACAATGAGCAGTTCTTC. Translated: CASSLIPALGYNEQFF.

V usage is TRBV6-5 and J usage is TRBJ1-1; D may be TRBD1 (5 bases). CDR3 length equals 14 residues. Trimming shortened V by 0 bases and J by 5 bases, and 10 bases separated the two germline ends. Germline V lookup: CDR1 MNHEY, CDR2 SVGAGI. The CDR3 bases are TGTGCCAGCAGTTACTCGGGGGGAAGGACTGAAGCTTTCTTT. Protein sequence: CASSYSGGRTEAFF.

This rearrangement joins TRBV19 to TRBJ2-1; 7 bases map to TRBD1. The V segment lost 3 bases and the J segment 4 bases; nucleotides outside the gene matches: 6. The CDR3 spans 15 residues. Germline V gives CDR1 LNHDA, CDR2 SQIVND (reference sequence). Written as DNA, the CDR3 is TGTGCCAGTAGTATCGAAGGACAGGTATACAATGAGCAGTTCTTC. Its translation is CASSIEGQVYNEQFF.

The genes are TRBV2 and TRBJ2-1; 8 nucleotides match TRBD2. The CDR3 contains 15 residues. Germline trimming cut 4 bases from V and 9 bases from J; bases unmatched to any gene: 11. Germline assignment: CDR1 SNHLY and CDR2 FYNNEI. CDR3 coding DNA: TGTGCCAGCAGTGCCTCCGGGACTAGTATGGGTGAGCAGTTCTTC. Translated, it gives CASSASGTSMGEQFF.